The 11 T cell receptor beta chains below all came from one sample that was sequenced in a study of cytotoxic CD8 clonotypes in ibrutinib-treated CLL. Here immunoSEQ multiplex PCR was the method, and the copy in TCRdb shows in-frame clones only, minus some. This repertoire shows about 310,000 clones, 70% to 80% found once; its top ten account for about 6.7%. Sample: PBMCs, taken before ibrutinib treatment. The receptors stem from a human donor with chronic lymphocytic leukemia.

This chain links TRBV19 with TRBJ1-5; no clear D gene. The germline V gene has CDR1 LNHDA and CDR2 SQIVND (reference sequence). V gave up 6 bases and J gave up 0 bases, with 9 bases separating them. This CDR3 has 14 residues. CDR3 residues: CASRPGYSNQPQHF. Written as DNA, the CDR3 is TGTGCCAGTAGACCGGGCTATAGCAATCAGCCCCAGCATTTT.

The chain recombines TRBV5-1 with TRBJ2-7, with 9 bases lining up with TRBD1. V lost 0 bases to trimming and J lost 6 bases; unmatched junction nucleotides: 4. Per germline, CDR1 SGHRS and CDR2 YFSETQ. The CDR3 contains 14 residues. The CDR3, as DNA: TGCGCCAGCAGCTTGGGACAGGGGGACAGCGAGCAGTACTTC. Encoded protein: CASSLGQGDSEQYF.

This sequence joins TRBV10-3 and TRBJ1-3; D is unresolved. CDR1 and CDR2 (germline): ENHRY, SYGVKD. The length of the CDR3 is 14 residues. V lost 4 bases, J lost 0 bases, and 7 bases lay in between. CDR3 bases: TGTGCCATCAGTGGGACCAACTCTGGAAACACCATATATTTT. It codes for CAISGTNSGNTIYF.

V and J are TRBV25-1 and TRBJ2-7; TRBD1 is a possible D gene (5 bases). The V gene lost 5 bases and the J gene lost 4 bases, with 15 bases spanning the gap. The germline gives CDR1 MGHDK, CDR2 SYGVNS. The CDR3 is 14 amino acids. The CDR3 DNA follows: TGTGCCAGCAGTCTCCGATCAGGGTTTTACGAGCAGTACTTC. This gives the protein CASSLRSGFYEQYF.

The chain joins TRBV18 to TRBJ1-3; D not resolved. Germline loops: CDR1 KGHSH, CDR2 LQKENI. The CDR3 length is 16 residues. V lost 2 bases to trimming and J lost 0 bases, with 11 bases between them. The CDR3 bases are TGTGCCAGCTCACCAGTCACGGCAGCCTCTGGAAACACCATATATTTT. Residues: CASSPVTAASGNTIYF.

This sequence joins TRBV5-6 and TRBJ2-1, with D perhaps matching TRBD1 or TRBD2 (5 bases each). CDR1 and CDR2 from the germline V gene are SGHDT and YYEEEE. Trimming left V 3 bases short and J 6 bases short, with 13 bases between. The length of the CDR3 is 14 residues. The CDR3 here is CASSSGHGTNEQFF. CDR3 sequence (DNA): TGTGCCAGCAGCTCCGGGCACGGGACCAATGAGCAGTTCTTC.

The chain is built from TRBV5-1 and TRBJ2-7; D unclear. Looked up from germline, CDR1 is SGHRS and CDR2 is YFSETQ. The CDR3 has 14 residues. Trimming took 0 bases from V and 0 from J, leaving 7 bases between them. Here the CDR3 reads CASSLGLFSYEQYF. CDR3 coding DNA: TGCGCCAGCAGCTTGGGCCTTTTCTCCTACGAGCAGTACTTC.

The chain recombines TRBV7-2 with TRBJ1-3; D gene ambiguous. V dropped 1 base and J dropped 1 base, with 11 bases sitting between them. Germline loops: CDR1 SGHTA, CDR2 FQGNSA. The CDR3 covers 16 residues. The CDR3 region is CASSLDRGLSGNTIYF. The CDR3 nucleotides are TGTGCCAGCAGCTTAGATCGGGGATTGTCTGGAAACACCATATATTTT.

V usage is TRBV29-1 and J usage is TRBJ2-1; possibly TRBD1 or TRBD2 for D (5 bases each). Trimming left V 4 bases short and J 6 bases short, with 13 bases between. CDR3 length: 13 amino acids. Germline V CDR1 and CDR2: SQVTM, ANQGSEA. The CDR3 bases are TGCAGCGTTGTTGGGGGAGTGGTCAATGAGCAGTTCTTC. This gives the protein CSVVGGVVNEQFF.

The chain couples TRBV27 to TRBJ2-2; TRBD1 aligns across 9 bases. Germline CDR1 reads MNHEY; CDR2 reads SMNVEV (reference sequence). The CDR3 has 17 residues. With V trimmed by 3 bases and J by 5 bases, 10 bases remained unmatched. In DNA, the CDR3 is TGTGCCAGCAGTTTCGGTCGACAGGGGGTTGGGACCGGGGAGCTGTTTTTT. Translation gives CASSFGRQGVGTGELFF.

This clone was seen once. The chain has TRBV25-1 and TRBJ1-2; no clear D gene. Trimming took 1 base from V and 9 from J, leaving 12 bases between them. CDR1 is MGHDK and CDR2 is SYGVNS in the germline V gene. This CDR3 spans 13 amino acids. CDR3 loop: CASSEFFGESYTF. The CDR3 DNA follows: TGTGCCAGCAGTGAATTTTTTGGGGAAAGCTACACCTTC.